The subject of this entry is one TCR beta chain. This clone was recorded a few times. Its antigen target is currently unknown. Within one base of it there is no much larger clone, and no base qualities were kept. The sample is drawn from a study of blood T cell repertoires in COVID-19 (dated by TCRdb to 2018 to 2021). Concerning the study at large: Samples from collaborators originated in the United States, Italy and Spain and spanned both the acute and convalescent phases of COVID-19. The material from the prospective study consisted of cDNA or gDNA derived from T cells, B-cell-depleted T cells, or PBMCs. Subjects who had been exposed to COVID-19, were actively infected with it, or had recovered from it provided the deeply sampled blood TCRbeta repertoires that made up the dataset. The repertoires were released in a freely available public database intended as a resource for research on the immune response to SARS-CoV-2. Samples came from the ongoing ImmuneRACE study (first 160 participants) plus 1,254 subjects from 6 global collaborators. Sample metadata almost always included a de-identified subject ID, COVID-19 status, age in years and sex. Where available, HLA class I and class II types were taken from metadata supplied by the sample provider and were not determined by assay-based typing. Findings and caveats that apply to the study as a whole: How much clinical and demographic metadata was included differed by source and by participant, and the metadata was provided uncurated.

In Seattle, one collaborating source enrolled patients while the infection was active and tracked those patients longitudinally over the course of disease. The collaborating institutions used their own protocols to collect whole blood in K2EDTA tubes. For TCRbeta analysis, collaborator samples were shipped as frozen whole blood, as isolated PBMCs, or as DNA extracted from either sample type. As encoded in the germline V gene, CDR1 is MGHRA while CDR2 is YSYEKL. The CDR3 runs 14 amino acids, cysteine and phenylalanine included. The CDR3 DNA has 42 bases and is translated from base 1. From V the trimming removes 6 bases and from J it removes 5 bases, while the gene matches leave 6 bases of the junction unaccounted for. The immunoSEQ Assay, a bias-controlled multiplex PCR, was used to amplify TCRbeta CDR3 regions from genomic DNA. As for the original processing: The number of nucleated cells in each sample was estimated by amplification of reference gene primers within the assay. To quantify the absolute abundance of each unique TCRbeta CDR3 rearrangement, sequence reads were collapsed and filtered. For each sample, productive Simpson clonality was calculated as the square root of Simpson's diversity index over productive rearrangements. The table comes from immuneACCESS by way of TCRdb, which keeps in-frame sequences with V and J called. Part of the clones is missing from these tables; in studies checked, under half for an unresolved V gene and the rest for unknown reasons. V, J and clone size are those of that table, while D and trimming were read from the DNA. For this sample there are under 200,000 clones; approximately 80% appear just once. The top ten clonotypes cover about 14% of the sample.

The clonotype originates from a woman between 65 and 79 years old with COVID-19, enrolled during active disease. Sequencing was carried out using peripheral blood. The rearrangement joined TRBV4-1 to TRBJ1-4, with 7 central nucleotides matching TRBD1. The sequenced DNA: TGCGCCAGCAGACAGCCGGGACAGAATGAAAAACTGTTTTTT. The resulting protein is CASRQPGQNEKLFF.